This entry describes one T cell receptor (beta chain). This sample is part of a study of cytomegalovirus exposure and HLA in healthy donors. There are 13 residues in the CDR3. With V trimmed by 8 bases and J by 6 bases, 7 bases remained unmatched. Per germline, CDR1 MDHEN and CDR2 SYDVKM. The study ran its PCR with 60 Vbeta and 13 Jbeta primers. Assay: immunoSEQ multiplex PCR; the TCRdb copy retains only in-frame clones and omits some. Counted here are 95,000 to 100,000 clones, 76% occurring once; the ten biggest clones make up over 3.5%. This chain joins TRBV28 and TRBJ2-1; 7 bases map to TRBD2. Sequencing input: PBMCs. The receptor was isolated from a man in his forties in good health and CMV-seronegative. DNA of the CDR3: TGTGCCAGCTCCAGCGGGGTTAGCAATGAGCAGTTCTTC. Translation: CASSSGVSNEQFF.